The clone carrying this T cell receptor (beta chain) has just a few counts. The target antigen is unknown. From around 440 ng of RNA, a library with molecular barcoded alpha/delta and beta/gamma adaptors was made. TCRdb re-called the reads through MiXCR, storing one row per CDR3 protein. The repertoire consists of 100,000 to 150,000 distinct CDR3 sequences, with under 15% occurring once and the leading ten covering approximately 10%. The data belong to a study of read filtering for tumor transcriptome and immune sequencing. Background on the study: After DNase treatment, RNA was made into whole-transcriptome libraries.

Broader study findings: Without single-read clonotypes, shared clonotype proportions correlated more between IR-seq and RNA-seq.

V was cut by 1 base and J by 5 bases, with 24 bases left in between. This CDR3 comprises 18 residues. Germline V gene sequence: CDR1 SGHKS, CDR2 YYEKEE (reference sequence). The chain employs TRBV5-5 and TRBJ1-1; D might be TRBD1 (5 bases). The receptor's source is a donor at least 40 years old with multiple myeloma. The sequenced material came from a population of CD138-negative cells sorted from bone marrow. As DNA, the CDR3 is TGTGCCAGCAGCTTGTTGGGTTCAGGGTCTCTTAGTCTGACTGAAGCTTTCTTT. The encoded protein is CASSLLGSGSLSLTEAFF.